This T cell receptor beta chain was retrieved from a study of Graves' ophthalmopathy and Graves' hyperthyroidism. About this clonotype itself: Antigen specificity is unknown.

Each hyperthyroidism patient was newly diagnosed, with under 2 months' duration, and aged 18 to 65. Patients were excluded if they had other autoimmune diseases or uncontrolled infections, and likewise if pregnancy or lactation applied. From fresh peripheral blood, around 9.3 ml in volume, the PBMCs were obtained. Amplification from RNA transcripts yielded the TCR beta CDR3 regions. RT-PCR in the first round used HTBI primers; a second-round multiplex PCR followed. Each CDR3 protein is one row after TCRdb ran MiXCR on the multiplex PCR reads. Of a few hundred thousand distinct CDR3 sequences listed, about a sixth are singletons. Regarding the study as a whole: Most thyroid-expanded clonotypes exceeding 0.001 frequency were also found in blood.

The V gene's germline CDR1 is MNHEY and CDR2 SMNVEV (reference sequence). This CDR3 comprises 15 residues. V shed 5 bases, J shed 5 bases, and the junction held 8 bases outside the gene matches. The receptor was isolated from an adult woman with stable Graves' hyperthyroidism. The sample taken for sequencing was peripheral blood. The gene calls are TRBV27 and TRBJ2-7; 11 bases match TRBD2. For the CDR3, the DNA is TGTGCCAGCAGTCCAACTAGCGGGAGTATCAACGAGCAGTACTTC. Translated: CASSPTSGSINEQYF.